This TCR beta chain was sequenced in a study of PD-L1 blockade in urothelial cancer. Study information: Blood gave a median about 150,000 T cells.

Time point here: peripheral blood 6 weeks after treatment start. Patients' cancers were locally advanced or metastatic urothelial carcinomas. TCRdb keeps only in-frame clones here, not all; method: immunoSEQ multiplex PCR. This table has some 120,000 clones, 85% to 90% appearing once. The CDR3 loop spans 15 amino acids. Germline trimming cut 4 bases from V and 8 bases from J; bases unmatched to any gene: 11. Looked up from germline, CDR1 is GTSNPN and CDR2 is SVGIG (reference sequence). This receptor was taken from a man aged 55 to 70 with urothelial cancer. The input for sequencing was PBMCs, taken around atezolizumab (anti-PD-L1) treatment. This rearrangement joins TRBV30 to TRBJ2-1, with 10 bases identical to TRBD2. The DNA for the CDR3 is TGTGCCTGGACCTCCCCTGGGACTAGCGAGGATGAGCAGTTCTTC. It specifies CAWTSPGTSEDEQFF.